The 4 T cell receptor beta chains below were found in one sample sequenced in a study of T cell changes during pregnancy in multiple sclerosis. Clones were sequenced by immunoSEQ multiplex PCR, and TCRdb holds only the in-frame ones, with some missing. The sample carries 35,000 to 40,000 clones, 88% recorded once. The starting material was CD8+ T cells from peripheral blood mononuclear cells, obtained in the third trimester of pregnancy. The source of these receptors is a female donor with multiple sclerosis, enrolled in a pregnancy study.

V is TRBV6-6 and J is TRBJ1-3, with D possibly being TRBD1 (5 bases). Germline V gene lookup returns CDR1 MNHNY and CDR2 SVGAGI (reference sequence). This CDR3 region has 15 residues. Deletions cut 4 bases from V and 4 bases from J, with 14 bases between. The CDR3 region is CASSSKGRGGNTIYF. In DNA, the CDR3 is TGTGCCAGCAGTTCGAAGGGGCGAGGAGGAAACACCATATATTTT.

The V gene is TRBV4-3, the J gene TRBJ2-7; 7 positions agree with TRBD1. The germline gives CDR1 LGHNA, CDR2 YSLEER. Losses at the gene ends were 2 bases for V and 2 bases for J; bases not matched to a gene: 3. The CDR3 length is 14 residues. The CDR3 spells CASSQRDRAYEQYF. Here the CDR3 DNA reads TGCGCCAGCAGCCAAAGGGACAGAGCCTACGAGCAGTACTTC.

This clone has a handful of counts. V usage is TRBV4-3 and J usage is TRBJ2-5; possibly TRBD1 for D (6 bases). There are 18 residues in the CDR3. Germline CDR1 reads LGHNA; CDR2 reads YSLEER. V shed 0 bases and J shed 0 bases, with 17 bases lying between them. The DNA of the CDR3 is TGCGCCAGCAGCCAAGAACGATTAGGGACATGGTACCAAGAGACCCAGTACTTC. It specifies CASSQERLGTWYQETQYF.

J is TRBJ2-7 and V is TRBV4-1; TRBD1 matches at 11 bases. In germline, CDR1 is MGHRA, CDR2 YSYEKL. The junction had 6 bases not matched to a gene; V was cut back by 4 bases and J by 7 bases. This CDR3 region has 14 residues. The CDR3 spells CASSPGQGAVEQYF. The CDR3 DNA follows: TGCGCCAGCAGCCCTGGACAGGGGGCCGTGGAGCAGTACTTC.